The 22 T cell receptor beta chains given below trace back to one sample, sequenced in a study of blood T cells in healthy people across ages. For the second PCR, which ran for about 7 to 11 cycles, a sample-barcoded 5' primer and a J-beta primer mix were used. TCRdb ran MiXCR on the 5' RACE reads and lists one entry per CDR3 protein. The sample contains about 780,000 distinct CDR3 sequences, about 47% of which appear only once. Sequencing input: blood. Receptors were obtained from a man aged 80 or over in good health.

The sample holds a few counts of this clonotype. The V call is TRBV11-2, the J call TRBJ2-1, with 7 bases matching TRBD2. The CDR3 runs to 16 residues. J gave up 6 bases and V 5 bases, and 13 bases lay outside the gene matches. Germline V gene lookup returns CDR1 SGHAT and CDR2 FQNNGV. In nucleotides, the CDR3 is TGTGCCAGCAGCCTCCAAGTTGGCGGGAGTGTCAATGAGCAGTTCTTC. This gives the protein CASSLQVGGSVNEQFF.

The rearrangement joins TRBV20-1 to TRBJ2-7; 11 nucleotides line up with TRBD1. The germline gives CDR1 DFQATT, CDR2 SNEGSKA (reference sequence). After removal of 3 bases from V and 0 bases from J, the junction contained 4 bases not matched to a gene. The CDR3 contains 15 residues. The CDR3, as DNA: TGCAGTGCTAGGGGACAGGGGGTTAGCTCCTACGAGCAGTACTTC. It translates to CSARGQGVSSYEQYF.

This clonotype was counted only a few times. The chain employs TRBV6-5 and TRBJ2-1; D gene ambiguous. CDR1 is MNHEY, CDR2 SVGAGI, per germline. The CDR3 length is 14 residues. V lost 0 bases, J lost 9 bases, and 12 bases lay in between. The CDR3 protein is CASSYSRHGSEQFF. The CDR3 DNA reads TGTGCCAGCAGTTACTCGAGACATGGAAGTGAGCAGTTCTTC.

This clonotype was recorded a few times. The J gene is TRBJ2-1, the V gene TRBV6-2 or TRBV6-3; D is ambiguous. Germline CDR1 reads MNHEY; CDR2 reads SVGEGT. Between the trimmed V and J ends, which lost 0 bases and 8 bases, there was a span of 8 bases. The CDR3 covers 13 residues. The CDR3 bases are TGTGCCAGCAGTTACTCATGGGTTGATGAGCAGTTCTTC. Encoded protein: CASSYSWVDEQFF.

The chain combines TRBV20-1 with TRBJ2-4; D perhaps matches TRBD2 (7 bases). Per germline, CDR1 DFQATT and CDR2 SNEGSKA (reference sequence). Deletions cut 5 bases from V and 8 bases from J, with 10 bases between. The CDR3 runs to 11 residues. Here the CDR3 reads CSAEGGDIQYF. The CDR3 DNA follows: TGCAGTGCTGAGGGGGGGGACATTCAGTACTTC.

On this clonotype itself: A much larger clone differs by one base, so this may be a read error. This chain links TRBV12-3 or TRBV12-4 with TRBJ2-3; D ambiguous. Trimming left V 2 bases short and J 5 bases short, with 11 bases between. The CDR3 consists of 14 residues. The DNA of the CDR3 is TGTGCCAGCAGTTTAATGGTATTCATAGATACGCAGTATTTT. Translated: CASSLMVFIDTQYF.

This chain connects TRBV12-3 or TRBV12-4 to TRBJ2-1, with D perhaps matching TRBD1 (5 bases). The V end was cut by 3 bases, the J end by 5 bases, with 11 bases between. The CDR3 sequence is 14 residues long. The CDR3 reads CASSFARAHNEQFF. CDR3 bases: TGTGCCAGCAGTTTTGCCAGGGCTCACAATGAGCAGTTCTTC.

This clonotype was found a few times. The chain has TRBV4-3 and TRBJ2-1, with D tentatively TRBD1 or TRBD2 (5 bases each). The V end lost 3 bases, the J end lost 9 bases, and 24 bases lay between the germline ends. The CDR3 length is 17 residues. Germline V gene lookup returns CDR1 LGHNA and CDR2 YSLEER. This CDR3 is CASSQAYRDPLGREQFF. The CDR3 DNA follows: TGCGCCAGCAGCCAGGCTTACCGGGACCCCTTAGGGCGTGAGCAGTTCTTC.

The CDR3 bases are TGCGCCAGCAGCTTCTACCGGGGAGATACGCAGTATTTT. As protein: CASSFYRGDTQYF. V usage is TRBV5-1 and J usage is TRBJ2-3; tentative D call: TRBD2 (5 bases). The CDR3 is made up of 13 amino acids. Trimming removed 2 bases from V and 5 bases from J, with 9 bases in between. Germline CDR1 SGHRS, CDR2 YFSETQ.

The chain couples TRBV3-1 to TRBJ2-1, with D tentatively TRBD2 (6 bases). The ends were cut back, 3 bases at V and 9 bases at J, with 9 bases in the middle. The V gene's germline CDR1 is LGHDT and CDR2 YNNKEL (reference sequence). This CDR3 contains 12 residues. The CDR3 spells CASSQGGGEQFF. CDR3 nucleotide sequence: TGTGCCAGCAGCCAGGGGGGTGGTGAGCAGTTCTTC.

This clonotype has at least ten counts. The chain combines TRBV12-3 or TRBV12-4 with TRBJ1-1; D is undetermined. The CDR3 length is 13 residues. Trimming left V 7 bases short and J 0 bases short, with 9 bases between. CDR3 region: CASKRHLNTEAFF. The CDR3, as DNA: TGTGCCAGCAAAAGACACTTGAACACTGAAGCTTTCTTT.

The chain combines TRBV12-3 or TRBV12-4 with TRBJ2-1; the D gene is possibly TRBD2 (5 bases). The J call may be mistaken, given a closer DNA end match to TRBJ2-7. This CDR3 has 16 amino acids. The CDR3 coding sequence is TGTGCCAGCAGTTTAGCGCGGGTACAACCCTACAATGAGCAGTACTTC. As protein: CASSLARVQPYNEQYF.

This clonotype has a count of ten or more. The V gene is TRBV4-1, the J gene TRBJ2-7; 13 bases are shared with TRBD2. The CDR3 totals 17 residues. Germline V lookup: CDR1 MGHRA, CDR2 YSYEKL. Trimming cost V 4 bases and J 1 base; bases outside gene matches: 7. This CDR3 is CASSPRTSGSSSYEQYF. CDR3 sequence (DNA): TGCGCCAGCAGCCCCAGGACTAGCGGGAGTAGTTCCTACGAGCAGTACTTC.

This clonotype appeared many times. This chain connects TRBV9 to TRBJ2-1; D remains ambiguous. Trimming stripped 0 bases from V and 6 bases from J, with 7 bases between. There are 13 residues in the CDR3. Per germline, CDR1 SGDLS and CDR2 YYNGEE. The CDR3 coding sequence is TGTGCCAGCAGCGTAGATAGTCCCAATGAGCAGTTCTTC. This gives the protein CASSVDSPNEQFF.

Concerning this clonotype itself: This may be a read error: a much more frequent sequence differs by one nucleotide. CDR3 sequence: CASSQEGERAQIQYF. The CDR3 nucleotides read TGCGCCAGCAGCCAAGAAGGGGAGCGGGCCCAAATTCAGTACTTC. This rearrangement joins TRBV4-3 to TRBJ2-4; perhaps TRBD2 as D (6 bases). V dropped 0 bases and J dropped 10 bases, with 16 bases sitting between them. Germline-derived CDR1 and CDR2 are LGHNA and YSLEER. This CDR3 is 15 amino acids long.

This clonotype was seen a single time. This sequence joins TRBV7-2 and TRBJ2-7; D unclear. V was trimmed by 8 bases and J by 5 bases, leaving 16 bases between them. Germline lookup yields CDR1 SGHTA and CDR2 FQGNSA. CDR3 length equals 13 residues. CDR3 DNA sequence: TGTGCCAGCGGCCTGGGCCTTAGGGACGAGCAGTACTTC. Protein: CASGLGLRDEQYF.

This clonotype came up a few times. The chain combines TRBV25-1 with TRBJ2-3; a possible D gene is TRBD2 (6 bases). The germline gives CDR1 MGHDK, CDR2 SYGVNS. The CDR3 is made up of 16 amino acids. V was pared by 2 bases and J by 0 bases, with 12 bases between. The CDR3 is CASSEPKRASTDTQYF. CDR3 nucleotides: TGTGCCAGCAGTGAACCGAAGCGGGCGAGCACAGATACGCAGTATTTT.

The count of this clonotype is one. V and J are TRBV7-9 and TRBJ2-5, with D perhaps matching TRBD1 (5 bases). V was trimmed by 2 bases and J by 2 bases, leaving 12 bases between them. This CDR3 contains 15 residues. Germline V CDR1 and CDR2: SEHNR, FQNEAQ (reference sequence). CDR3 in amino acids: CASSLYTGFQETQYF. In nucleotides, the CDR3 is TGTGCCAGCAGCTTATACACAGGTTTTCAAGAGACCCAGTACTTC.

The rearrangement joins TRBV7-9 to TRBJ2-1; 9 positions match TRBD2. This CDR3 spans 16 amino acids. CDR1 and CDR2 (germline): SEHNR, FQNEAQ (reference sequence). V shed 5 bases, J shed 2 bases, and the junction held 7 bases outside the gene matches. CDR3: CASSLSGGHTYNEQFF. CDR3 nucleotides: TGTGCCAGCAGCCTTAGCGGGGGCCATACCTACAATGAGCAGTTCTTC.

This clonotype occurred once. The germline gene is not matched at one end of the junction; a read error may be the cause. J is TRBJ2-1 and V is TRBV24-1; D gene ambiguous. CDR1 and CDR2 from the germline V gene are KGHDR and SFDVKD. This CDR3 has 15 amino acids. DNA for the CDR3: TGTGCCACCAGGGGTTCCGGACCGTCCTACAATGGGCAGTTCTTC. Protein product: CATRGSGPSYNGQFF.

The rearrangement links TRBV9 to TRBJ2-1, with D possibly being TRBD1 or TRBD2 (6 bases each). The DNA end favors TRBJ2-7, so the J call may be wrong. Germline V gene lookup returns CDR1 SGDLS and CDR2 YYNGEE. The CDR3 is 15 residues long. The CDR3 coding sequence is TGTGCCAGCAGCGAGAGGGGGGACTCCTACAATGAGCAGTACTTC. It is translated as CASSERGDSYNEQYF.

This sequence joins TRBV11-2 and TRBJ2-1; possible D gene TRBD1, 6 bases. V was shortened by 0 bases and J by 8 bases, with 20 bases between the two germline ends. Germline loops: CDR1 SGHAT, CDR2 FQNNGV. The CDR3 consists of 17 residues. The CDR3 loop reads CASSLDSLAGVHYEQFF. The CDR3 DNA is TGTGCCAGCAGCTTAGATAGTTTGGCAGGGGTTCACTATGAGCAGTTCTTC.